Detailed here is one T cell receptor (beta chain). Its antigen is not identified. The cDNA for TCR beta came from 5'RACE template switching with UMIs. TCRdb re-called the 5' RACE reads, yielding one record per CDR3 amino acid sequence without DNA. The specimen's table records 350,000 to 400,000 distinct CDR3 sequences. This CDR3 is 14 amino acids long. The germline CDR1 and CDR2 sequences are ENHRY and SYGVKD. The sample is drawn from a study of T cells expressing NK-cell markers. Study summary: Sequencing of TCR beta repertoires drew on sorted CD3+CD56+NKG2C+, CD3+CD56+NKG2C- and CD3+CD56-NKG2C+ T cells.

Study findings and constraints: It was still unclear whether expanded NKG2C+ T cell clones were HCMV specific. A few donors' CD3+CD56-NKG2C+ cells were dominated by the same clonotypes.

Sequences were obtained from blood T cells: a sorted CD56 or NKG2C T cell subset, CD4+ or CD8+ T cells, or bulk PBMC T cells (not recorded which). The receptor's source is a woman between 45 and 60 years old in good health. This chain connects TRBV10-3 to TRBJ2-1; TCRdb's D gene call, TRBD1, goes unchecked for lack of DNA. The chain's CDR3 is CAIATGGSYNEQFF.